This TCR beta chain derives from a study of technical replicates of blood from several donors. The repertoire was sequenced with immunoSEQ multiplex PCR; TCRdb's copy has only in-frame clones and lacks some. The sample includes tens of thousands of clones, 94% of them seen just once. The CDR3 length is 16 residues. V was clipped by 3 bases and J by 7 bases, with 16 bases between them. The germline CDR1 and CDR2 sequences are WSHSY and SAAADI. The clonotype was recovered from a human donor in good health. Material for sequencing was T cells isolated from PBMCs. The chain is built from TRBV10-2 and TRBJ1-6; no reliable D call. The DNA of the CDR3 is TGCGCCAGCAGTGATTCCCGACTGGCTTGGAATTCACCCCTCCACTTT. Its translation is CASSDSRLAWNSPLHF.